Only a few counts were recorded for the clone carrying this TCR beta chain. A single record per CDR3 protein comes from TCRdb applying MiXCR to the 5' RACE reads. The sample records 53,000 or so distinct CDR3 sequences, approximately 23% being singletons. The CDR3 runs 16 residues. Looked up from germline, CDR1 is SGHAT and CDR2 is FQNNGV. Germline trimming cut 4 bases from V and 1 base from J; bases unmatched to any gene: 9. Sequencing was done on a sample of tumor-infiltrating naive CD4+ T cells sorted from the breast tumor. Noted subset: naive CD4+ T cells, CD4+CD45RA+CD25-. The chain couples TRBV11-2 to TRBJ1-2, with TRBD1 identical over 7 bases. The sequence was collected from a female donor with breast cancer. CDR3 sequence reads: CASSSGPRQGNYGYTF. The CDR3 DNA is TGTGCCAGCAGCTCAGGTCCCCGACAGGGTAACTATGGCTACACCTTC.